This T cell receptor (beta chain) was obtained from a study of blood T cell repertoires in COVID-19. About the research overall: Collection of acute and convalescent COVID-19 samples took place in the United States, Italy and Spain.

The CDR3 extends over 14 amino acids. V lost 10 bases and J lost 0, with 13 bases in between. The germline CDR1 and CDR2 sequences are MNHEY and SVGAGI. Seattle patients were enrolled during active infection and followed longitudinally. In the original processing: Amplifying reference gene primers gave estimates of nucleated cell counts. Sequencing was performed with immunoSEQ multiplex PCR; in TCRdb, only in-frame clones are kept and a portion is missing. V and J calls and clone size are those listed in that table; D and trimming were worked out from the DNA. The sample holds 150,000 to 200,000 clones; 82% are singletons and the top ten take around 7%.

The chain recombines TRBV6-5 with TRBJ2-1, with D tentatively TRBD2 (6 bases). This TCR came from a woman in her thirties or forties with COVID-19, enrolled during active disease. The sequenced sample consisted of peripheral blood. The CDR3 is CATTGGSSYNEQFF. The CDR3 DNA sequence: TGTGCCACCACTGGGGGGAGCTCCTACAATGAGCAGTTCTTC.